What follows is one T cell receptor beta chain and its context. The antigen remains unidentified. The sample comes from a study of beta chain features in type 1 diabetes. Study-wide results and caveats: Individuals with type 1 diabetes displayed fewer insertions and more deletions at VDJ junctions. In all four CD4+ subsets, TCRB CDR3 length was significantly, moderately reduced in type 1 diabetes.

Germline CDR1 reads SGDLS; CDR2 reads YYNGEE. Trimming left V 10 bases short and J 1 base short, with 14 bases between. This CDR3 has 14 amino acids. Every bit of the isolated RNA underwent reverse transcription, so sequencing read expressed TCRB transcripts. Clones were read by immunoSEQ multiplex PCR, and TCRdb kept only the in-frame ones, dropping some. The sample gives 200,000 to 250,000 clones, around 14% of which show up once; 0.026% is in the top ten. Markers CD45RO/CCR7/CD25/CD127/CD95/CD27 served to sort CD4+ naive, central memory, regulatory and stem cell-like memory cells. The chain joins TRBV9 to TRBJ2-2, with TRBD1 as a possible D gene (6 bases). The source of this sequence is a middle-aged woman in good health. The sequenced sample was naive CD4+ T cells from blood. Here the CDR3 DNA reads TGTGCCGCTGAAAGGGGGATGAACACCGGGGAGCTGTTTTTT. Translation: CAAERGMNTGELFF.